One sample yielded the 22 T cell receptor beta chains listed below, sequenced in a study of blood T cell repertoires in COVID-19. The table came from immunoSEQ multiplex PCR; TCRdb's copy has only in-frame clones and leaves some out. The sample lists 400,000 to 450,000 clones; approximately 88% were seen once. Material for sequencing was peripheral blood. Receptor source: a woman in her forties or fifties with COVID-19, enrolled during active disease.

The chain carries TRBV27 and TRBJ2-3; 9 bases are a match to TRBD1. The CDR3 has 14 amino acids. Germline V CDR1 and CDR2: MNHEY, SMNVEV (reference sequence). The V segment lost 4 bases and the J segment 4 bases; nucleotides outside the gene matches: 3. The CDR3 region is CASSSRQGADTQYF. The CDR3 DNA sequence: TGTGCCAGCAGTTCAAGACAGGGGGCAGATACGCAGTATTTT.

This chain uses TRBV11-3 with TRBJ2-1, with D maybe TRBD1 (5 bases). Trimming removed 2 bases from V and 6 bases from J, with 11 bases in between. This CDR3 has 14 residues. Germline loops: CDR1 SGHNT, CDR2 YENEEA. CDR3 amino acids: CASSLSPRGNEQFF. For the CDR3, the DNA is TGTGCCAGCAGCTTAAGCCCTAGGGGCAATGAGCAGTTCTTC.

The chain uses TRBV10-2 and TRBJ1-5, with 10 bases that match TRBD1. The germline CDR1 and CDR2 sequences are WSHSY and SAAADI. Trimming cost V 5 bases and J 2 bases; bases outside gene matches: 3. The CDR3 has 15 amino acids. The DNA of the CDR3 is TGCGCCAGCAGTTCCGGGACAGGGGGCAATCAGCCCCAGCATTTT. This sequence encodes CASSSGTGGNQPQHF.

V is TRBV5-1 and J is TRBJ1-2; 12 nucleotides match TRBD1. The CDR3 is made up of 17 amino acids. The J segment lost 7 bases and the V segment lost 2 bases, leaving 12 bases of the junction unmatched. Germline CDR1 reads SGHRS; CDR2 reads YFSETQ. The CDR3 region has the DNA TGCGCCAGCAGCTTCCTGGGACAGGGGGCGCATGGGGTTGGCTACACCTTC. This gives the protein CASSFLGQGAHGVGYTF. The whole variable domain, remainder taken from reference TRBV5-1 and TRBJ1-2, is KAGVTQTPRYLIKTRGQQVTLSCSPISGHRSVSWYQQTPGQGLQFLFEYFSETQRNKGNFPGRFSGRQFSNSRSEMNVSTLELGDSALYLCASSFLGQGAHGVGYTFGSGTRLTVV.

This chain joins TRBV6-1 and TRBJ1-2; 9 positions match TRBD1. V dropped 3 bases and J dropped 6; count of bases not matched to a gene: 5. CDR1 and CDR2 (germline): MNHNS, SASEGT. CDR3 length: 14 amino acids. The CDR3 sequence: CASSDRTGVHGYTF. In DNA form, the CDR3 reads TGTGCCAGCAGTGATCGGACAGGGGTTCATGGCTACACCTTC.

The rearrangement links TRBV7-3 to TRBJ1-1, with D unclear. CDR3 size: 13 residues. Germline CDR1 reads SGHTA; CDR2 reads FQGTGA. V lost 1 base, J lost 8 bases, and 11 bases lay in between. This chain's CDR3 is CASSLRGGGEAFF. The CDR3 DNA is TGTGCCAGCAGCTTAAGGGGAGGCGGGGAAGCTTTCTTT.

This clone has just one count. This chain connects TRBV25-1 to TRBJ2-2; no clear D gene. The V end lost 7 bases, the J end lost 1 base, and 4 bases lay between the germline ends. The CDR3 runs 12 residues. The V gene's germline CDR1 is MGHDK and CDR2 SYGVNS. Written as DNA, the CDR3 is TGTGCCAGCACGGTGAACACCGGGGAGCTGTTTTTT. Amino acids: CASTVNTGELFF.

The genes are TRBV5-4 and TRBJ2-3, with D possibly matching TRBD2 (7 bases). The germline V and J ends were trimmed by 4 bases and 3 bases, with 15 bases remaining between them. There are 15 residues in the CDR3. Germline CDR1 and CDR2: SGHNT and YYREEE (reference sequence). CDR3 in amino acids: CASSPKGGVTDTQYF. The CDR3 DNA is TGTGCCAGCAGCCCGAAAGGGGGGGTTACAGATACGCAGTATTTT.

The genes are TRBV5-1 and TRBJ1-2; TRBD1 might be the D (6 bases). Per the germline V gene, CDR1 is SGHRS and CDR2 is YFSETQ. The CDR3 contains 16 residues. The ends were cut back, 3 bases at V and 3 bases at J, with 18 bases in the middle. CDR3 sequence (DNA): TGCGCCAGCAGCTATACCCAGGGGACGGCGTACTATGGCTACACCTTC. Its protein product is CASSYTQGTAYYGYTF.

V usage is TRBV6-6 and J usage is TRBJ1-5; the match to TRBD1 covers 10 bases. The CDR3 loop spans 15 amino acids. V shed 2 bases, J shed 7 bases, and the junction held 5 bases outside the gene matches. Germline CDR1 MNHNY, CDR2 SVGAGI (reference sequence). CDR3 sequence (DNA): TGTGCCAGCAGTTACGAGGGACAGGGGCGGCAGCCCCAGCATTTT. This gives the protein CASSYEGQGRQPQHF.

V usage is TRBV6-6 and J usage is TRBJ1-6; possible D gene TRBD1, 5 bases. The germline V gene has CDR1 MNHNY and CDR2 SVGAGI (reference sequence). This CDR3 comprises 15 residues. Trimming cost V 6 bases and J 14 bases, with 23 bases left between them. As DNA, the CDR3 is TGTGCCAGCAGCACGGACACTTCGGCCCCTGGCACCCTCCACTTT. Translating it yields CASSTDTSAPGTLHF.

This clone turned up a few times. The CDR3, as DNA: TGCGCCAGCAGCCAAACGGTCGCTAATTCACCCCTCCACTTT. Protein: CASSQTVANSPLHF. The genes are TRBV4-1 and TRBJ1-6, with unresolved D. The CDR3 spans 14 residues. The germline V gene encodes CDR1 MGHRA and CDR2 YSYEKL. V was pared by 2 bases and J by 6 bases, with 8 bases between.

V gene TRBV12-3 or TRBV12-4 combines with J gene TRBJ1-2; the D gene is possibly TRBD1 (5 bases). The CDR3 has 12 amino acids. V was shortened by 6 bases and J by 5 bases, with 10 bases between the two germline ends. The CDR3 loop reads CASSHRQYGYTF. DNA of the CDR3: TGTGCCAGCAGCCACAGACAGTATGGCTACACCTTC.

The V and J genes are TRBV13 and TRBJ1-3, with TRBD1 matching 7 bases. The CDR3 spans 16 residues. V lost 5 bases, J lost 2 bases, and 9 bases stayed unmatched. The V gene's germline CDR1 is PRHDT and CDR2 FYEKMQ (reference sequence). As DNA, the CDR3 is TGTGCCAGCAGCGCCCAGGACAGGAGGGCTGGAAACACCATATATTTT. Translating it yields CASSAQDRRAGNTIYF.

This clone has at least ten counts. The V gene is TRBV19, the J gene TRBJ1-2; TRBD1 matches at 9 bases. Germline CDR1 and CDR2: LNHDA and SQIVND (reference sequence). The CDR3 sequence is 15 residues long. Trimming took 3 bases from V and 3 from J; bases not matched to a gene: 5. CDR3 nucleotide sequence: TGTGCCAGTAGTATTGGGGACAGGGTTCACTATGGCTACACCTTC. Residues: CASSIGDRVHYGYTF. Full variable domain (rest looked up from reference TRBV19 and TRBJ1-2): DGGITQSPKYLFRKEGQNVTLSCEQNLNHDAMYWYRQDPGQGLRLIYYSQIVNDFQKGDIAEGYSVSREKKESFPLTVTSAQKNPTAFYLCASSIGDRVHYGYTFGSGTRLTVV.

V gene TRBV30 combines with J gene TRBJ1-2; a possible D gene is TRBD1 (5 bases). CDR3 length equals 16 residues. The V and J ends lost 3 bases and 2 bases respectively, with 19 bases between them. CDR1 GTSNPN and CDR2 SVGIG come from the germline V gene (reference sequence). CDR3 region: CAWSPEWAGNNYGYTF. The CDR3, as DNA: TGTGCCTGGAGCCCCGAGTGGGCAGGGAACAACTATGGCTACACCTTC. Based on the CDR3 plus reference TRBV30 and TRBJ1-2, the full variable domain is SQTIHQWPATLVQPVGSPLSLECTVEGTSNPNLYWYRQAAGRGLQLLFYSVGIGQISSEVPQNLSASRPQDRQFILSSKKLLLSDSGFYLCAWSPEWAGNNYGYTFGSGTRLTVV.

CDR3 coding DNA: TGTGCCAGTAGTAGGCTGAACACTGAAGCTTTCTTT. Amino acid sequence: CASSRLNTEAFF. The chain has TRBV19 and TRBJ1-1; D unresolved. Germline V gene data show CDR1 as LNHDA and CDR2 as SQIVND (reference sequence). The V end lost 4 bases, the J end lost 0 bases, and 3 bases lay between the germline ends. The CDR3 spans 12 residues.

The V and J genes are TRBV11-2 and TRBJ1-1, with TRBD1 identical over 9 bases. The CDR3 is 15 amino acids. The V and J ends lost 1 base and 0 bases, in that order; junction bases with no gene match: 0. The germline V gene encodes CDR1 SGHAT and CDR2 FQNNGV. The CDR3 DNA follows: TGTGCCAGCAGCTTAGGACAGGGGGTGAACACTGAAGCTTTCTTT. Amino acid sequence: CASSLGQGVNTEAFF.

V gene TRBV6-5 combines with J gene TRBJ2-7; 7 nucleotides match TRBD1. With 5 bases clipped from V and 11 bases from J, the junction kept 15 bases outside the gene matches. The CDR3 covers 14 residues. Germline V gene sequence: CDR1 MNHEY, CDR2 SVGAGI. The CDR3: CASSNPLTGTEEYF. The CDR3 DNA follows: TGTGCCAGCAGTAACCCTCTCACCGGGACAGAAGAGTACTTC.

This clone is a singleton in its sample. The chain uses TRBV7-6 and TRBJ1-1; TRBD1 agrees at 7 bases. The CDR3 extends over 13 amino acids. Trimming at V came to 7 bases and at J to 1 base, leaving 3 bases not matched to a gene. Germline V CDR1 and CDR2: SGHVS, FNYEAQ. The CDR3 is CASTPGGNTEAFF. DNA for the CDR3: TGTGCCAGCACCCCAGGGGGGAACACTGAAGCTTTCTTT.

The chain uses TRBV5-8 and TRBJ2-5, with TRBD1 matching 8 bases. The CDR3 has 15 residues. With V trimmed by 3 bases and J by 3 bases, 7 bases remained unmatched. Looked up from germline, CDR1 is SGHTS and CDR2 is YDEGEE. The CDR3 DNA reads TGTGCCAGCAGCTCCTCCGGGACAGGAAAAGAGACCCAGTACTTC. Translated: CASSSSGTGKETQYF.

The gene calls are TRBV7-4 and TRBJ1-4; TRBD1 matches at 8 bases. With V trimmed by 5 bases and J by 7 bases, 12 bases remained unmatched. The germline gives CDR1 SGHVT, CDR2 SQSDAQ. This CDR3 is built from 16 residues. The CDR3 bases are TGTGCCAGCAGCCATCATCAGGGGGCGCAGATTGAAAAACTGTTTTTT. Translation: CASSHHQGAQIEKLFF.